The rows below give T cell receptor beta chains drawn from one sample of a study of spatial heterogeneity in lung cancer. TCRdb called the 5' RACE reads again in MiXCR, with one record for every CDR3 protein. Among some 13,000 distinct CDR3 sequences listed, roughly 3.4% were seen once. Sample: lung tumor tissue, taken at surgery. The receptors come from a male donor with early-stage non-small cell lung cancer. The CDR3 runs from the conserved cysteine through the conserved F or W. Each record gives: J gene, D gene, V gene, clone size, CDR3 protein, CDR3 DNA. The D gene is left open where the match is weak. Some rows have no size entry. The others give once, few or many, or a class for an expanded clone.

>TRBJ2-3|-|TRBV12-3/TRBV12-4|many
CASSTGFSDTQYF
TGTGCCAGCAGCACAGGCTTTTCAGATACGCAGTATTTT
>TRBJ2-5|TRBD2|TRBV3-1|few
CASSPLAGGPRETQYF
TGTGCCAGCAGCCCCCTAGCGGGGGGGCCTCGGGAGACCCAGTACTTC
>TRBJ1-1|-|TRBV7-2|many
CASSPRLNTEAFF
TGTGCCAGCAGCCCCAGGCTGAACACTGAAGCTTTCTTT
>TRBJ2-1|TRBD1|TRBV3-1|many
CASSLTGGRYNEQFF
TGTGCCAGCAGCCTTACAGGGGGCAGGTACAATGAGCAGTTCTTC
>TRBJ2-1|-|TRBV6-2/TRBV6-3|few
CASSYYRVGSYNEQFF
TGTGCCAGCAGTTACTACAGGGTGGGCTCCTACAATGAGCAGTTCTTC
>TRBJ1-5|-|TRBV4-1|many
CASRPRDSPAQPQHF
TGCGCCAGCAGACCAAGAGATAGCCCTGCCCAGCCCCAGCATTTT
>TRBJ2-5|-|TRBV14|many
CASSQGLYWQETQYF
TGTGCCAGCAGCCAAGGGCTTTATTGGCAAGAGACCCAGTACTTC
>TRBJ2-3|TRBD2|TRBV6-2/TRBV6-3|few
CASSWSGSSTDTQYF
TGTGCCAGCAGTTGGAGCGGGAGTAGCACAGATACGCAGTATTTT
>TRBJ1-6|-|TRBV4-3|medium-sized
CASSQDFSSSYNSPLHF
TGCGCCAGCAGCCAAGATTTTTCCAGCTCCTATAATTCACCCCTCCACTTT
>TRBJ2-5|TRBD2|TRBV29-1|-
CSALYGRDGRGIETQYF
TGCAGCGCTCTATATGGGAGGGACGGTCGAGGAATAGAGACCCAGTACTTC
>TRBJ2-7|TRBD2|TRBV30|few
CAWSGEGRAYEQYF
TGTGCCTGGAGTGGGGAGGGTCGTGCCTACGAGCAGTACTTC
>TRBJ2-1|TRBD1|TRBV20-1|many
CSAPRPGQANNEQFF
TGCAGTGCCCCCCGCCCGGGACAGGCGAACAATGAGCAGTTCTTC
>TRBJ2-5|-|TRBV2|many
CASSFRMKETQYF
TGTGCCAGCAGTTTTAGAATGAAAGAGACCCAGTACTTC
>TRBJ1-2|TRBD1|TRBV7-2|-
CASSTGTGTYGYTF
TGTGCCAGCAGCACCGGGACAGGGACCTATGGCTACACCTTC
>TRBJ2-2|-|TRBV18|many
CASSRDTKNTGELFF
TGTGCCAGCTCCCGGGACACCAAGAACACCGGGGAGCTGTTTTTT
>TRBJ2-3|TRBD2|TRBV12-3/TRBV12-4|few
CASSLRTSATDTQYF
TGTGCCAGCAGTTTACGGACTAGCGCAACAGATACGCAGTATTTT
>TRBJ1-2|-|TRBV2|many
CASSESMGDRGYTF
TGTGCCAGCAGTGAAAGTATGGGGGATCGAGGCTACACCTTC
>TRBJ2-1|-|TRBV6-5|few
CASTVPGAQSEQFF
TGTGCCAGCACTGTTCCAGGGGCGCAATCTGAGCAGTTCTTC
>TRBJ1-6|-|TRBV6-2/TRBV6-3|-
CASSYDGGANSPLHF
TGTGCCAGCAGTTACGATGGGGGGGCTAATTCACCCCTCCACTTT
>TRBJ2-3|-|TRBV5-1|many
CASSLVFEVSSTDTQYF
TGCGCCAGCAGCTTGGTCTTTGAGGTTTCTAGCACAGATACGCAGTATTTT
>TRBJ1-6|TRBD1|TRBV5-1|few
CASSIGQGEGSPLHF
TGCGCCAGCAGCATTGGACAGGGGGAGGGTTCACCCCTCCACTTT
>TRBJ1-6|TRBD1|TRBV7-2|many
CASSSGGGSPLHF
TGTGCCAGCAGCTCAGGGGGCGGGTCACCCCTCCACTTT